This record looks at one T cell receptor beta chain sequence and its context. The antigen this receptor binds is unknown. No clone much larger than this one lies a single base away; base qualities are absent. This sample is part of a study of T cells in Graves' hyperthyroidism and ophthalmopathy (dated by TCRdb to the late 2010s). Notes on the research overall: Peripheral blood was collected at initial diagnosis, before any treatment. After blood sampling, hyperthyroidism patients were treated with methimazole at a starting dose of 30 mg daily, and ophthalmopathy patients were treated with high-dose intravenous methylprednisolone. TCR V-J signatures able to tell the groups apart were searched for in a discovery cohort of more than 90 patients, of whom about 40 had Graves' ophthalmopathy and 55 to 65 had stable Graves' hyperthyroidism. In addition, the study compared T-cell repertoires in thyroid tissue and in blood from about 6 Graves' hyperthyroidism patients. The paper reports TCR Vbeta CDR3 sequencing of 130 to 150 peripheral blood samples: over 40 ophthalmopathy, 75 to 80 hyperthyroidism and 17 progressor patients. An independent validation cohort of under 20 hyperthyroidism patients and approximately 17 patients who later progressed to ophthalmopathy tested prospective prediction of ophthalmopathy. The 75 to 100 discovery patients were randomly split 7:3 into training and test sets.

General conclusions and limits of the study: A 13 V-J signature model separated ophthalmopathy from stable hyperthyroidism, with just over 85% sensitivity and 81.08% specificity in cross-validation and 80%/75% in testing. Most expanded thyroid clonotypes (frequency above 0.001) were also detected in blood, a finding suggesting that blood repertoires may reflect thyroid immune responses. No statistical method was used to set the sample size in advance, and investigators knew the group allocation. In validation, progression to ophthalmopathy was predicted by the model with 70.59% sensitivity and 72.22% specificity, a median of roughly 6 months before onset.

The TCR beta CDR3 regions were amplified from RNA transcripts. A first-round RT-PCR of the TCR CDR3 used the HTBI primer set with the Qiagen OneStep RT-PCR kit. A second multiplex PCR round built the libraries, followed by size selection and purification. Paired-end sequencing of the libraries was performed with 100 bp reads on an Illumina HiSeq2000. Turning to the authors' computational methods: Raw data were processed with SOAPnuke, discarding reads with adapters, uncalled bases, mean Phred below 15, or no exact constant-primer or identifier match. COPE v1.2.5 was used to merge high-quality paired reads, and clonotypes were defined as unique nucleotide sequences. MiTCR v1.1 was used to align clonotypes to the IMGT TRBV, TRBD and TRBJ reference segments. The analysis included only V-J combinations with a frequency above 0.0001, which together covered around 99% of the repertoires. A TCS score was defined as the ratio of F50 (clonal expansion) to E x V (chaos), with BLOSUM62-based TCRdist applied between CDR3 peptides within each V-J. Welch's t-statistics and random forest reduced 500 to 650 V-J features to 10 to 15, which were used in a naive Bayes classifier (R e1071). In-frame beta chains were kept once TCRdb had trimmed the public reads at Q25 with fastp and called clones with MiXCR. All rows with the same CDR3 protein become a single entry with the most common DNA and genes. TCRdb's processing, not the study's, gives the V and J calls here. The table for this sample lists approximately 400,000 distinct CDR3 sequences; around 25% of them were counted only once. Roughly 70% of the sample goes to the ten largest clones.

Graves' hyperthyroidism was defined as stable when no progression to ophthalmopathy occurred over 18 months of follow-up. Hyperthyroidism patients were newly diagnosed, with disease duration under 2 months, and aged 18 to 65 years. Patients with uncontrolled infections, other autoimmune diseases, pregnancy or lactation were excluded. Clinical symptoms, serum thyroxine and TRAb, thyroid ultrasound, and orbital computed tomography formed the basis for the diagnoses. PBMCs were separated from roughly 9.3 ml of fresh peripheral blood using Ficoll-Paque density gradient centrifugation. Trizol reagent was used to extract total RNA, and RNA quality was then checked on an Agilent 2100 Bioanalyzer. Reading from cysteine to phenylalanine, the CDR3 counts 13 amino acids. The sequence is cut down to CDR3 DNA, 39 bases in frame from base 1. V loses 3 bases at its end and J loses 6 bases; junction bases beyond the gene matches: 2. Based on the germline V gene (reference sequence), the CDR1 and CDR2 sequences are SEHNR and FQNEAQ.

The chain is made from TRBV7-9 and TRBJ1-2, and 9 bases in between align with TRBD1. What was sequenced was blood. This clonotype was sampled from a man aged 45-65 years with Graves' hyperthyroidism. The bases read TGTGCCAGCAGCTTTACAGGGGGCGATGGCTACACCTTC. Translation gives CASSFTGGDGYTF.